This T cell receptor (beta chain) came from a study of T cells in Graves' hyperthyroidism and ophthalmopathy. At the level of the study: Prior to any treatment, at the point of initial diagnosis, peripheral blood was collected. Regarding the study as a whole: The authors' 13 V-J model separated ophthalmopathy from stable hyperthyroidism. Most thyroid clonotypes that were expanded above 0.001 also turned up in blood. The model predicted ophthalmopathy a median around six months before onset.

The V segment lost 5 bases and the J segment 4 bases; nucleotides outside the gene matches: 8. Germline V lookup: CDR1 MNHEY, CDR2 SMNVEV (reference sequence). The CDR3 covers 15 residues. Amplified TCR beta CDR3 regions came from RNA transcripts. Using the HTBI primer set, a first-round RT-PCR was run on the TCR CDR3. TCRdb recomputed calls from the multiplex PCR reads with MiXCR, one row per CDR3 protein. The sample lists about 520,000 distinct CDR3 sequences, less than 25% occurring once. As concerns this clonotype: Antigen unknown.

The V and J genes are TRBV27 and TRBJ1-2; TRBD1 matches at 9 bases. The TCR was taken from a young man with Graves' hyperthyroidism. The sample was blood. CDR3 sequence: CASSSGTGSFYGYTF. In DNA form, the CDR3 reads TGTGCCAGCAGTAGCGGGACAGGGTCCTTCTATGGCTACACCTTC.